Below, 30 T cell receptor beta chains from the same sample are listed, as sequenced in a study of blood T cells in healthy people across ages (dated by TCRdb to the mid-2010s). Library preparation was by 5' RACE. The instrument was an Illumina HiSeq 2500. A second PCR of about 6 to 12 cycles was run with a J-beta primer mix and a sample-barcoded 5' primer. TCRdb cleaned the public reads at Q25 with fastp, built clones with MiXCR and kept in-frame beta chains. Rows with one shared CDR3 protein collapse into an entry with the most common genes and DNA. The sample table holds about 1.7 million distinct CDR3 sequences, of which about 28% were seen once. The leading ten clones occupy 7.7% of the sample. Input material: blood. All receptors derive from a woman aged 25 to 39 in good health.

V is TRBV20-1 and J is TRBJ2-3; D gene uncertain. Trimming took 0 bases from V and 3 from J, leaving 10 bases between them. Germline V CDR1 and CDR2: DFQATT, SNEGSKA (reference sequence). CDR3 length equals 14 residues. CDR3: CSARDWKLTDTQYF. CDR3 coding DNA: TGCAGTGCTAGAGATTGGAAGCTGACAGATACGCAGTATTTT.

This clonotype occurred a few times. This chain connects TRBV5-4 to TRBJ2-5; possibly TRBD2 for D (6 bases). Trimming stripped 3 bases from V and 4 bases from J, with 19 bases between. The CDR3 contains 16 residues. The germline V gene encodes CDR1 SGHNT and CDR2 YYREEE (reference sequence). The CDR3 protein is CASSSPLGGSGETQYF. CDR3 nucleotide sequence: TGTGCCAGCAGCTCCCCACTTGGGGGGAGCGGAGAGACCCAGTACTTC.

This chain uses TRBV12-5 with TRBJ2-2; unclear D gene. Germline lookup yields CDR1 LGHNT and CDR2 FRNRAP. The V end was cut by 1 base, the J end by 10 bases, with 13 bases between. This CDR3 is 14 amino acids long. CDR3 DNA: TGTGCTAGTGGTTTGGGACTGGTGGCCGAGGAGCTGTTTTTT. Protein product: CASGLGLVAEELFF. Looking up the rest from reference TRBV12-5 and TRBJ2-2 gives the full variable domain: DARVTQTPRHKVTEMGQEVTMRCQPILGHNTVFWYRQTMMQGLELLAYFRNRAPLDDSGMPKDRFSAEMPDATLATLKIQPSEPRDSAVYFCASGLGLVAEELFFGEGSRLTVL.

This chain links TRBV18 with TRBJ2-5; 7 bases match TRBD1. CDR1 is KGHSH and CDR2 is LQKENI in the germline V gene. The trim removed 6 bases at V and 2 bases at J, leaving 9 bases unmatched. The CDR3 loop spans 15 amino acids. The CDR3 DNA sequence: TGTGCCAGCTCCCTTTCATCACAGGGGCAAGAGACCCAGTACTTC. Protein product: CASSLSSQGQETQYF.

J is TRBJ1-5 and V is TRBV20-1; D not certain. Per germline, CDR1 DFQATT and CDR2 SNEGSKA (reference sequence). V was clipped by 5 bases and J by 0 bases, with 17 bases between them. The CDR3 is 16 amino acids. CDR3 sequence (DNA): TGCAGTGCTGTTCAATGGGCAGCTTATAGCAATCAGCCCCAGCATTTT. This encodes CSAVQWAAYSNQPQHF.

This clonotype was seen more than once but under ten times. The chain couples TRBV7-9 to TRBJ2-1; D is ambiguous. Looked up from germline, CDR1 is SEHNR and CDR2 is FQNEAQ (reference sequence). Trimming removed 8 bases from V and 0 bases from J, with 11 bases in between. The CDR3 runs 14 residues. The CDR3 nucleotides read TGTGCCAGCGGATACATGAGCTCCTACAATGAGCAGTTCTTC. Protein: CASGYMSSYNEQFF.

This clonotype turned up a few times. V gene TRBV12-3 or TRBV12-4 combines with J gene TRBJ1-6, with D possibly TRBD1 on 5 matching bases. The CDR3 extends over 14 amino acids. V was pared by 2 bases and J by 8 bases, with 10 bases between. The CDR3 spells CASSLRGLDSPLHF. The CDR3 DNA sequence: TGTGCCAGCAGTTTAAGGGGTTTGGATTCACCCCTCCACTTT.

This clonotype was seen ten or more times. This rearrangement joins TRBV20-1 to TRBJ2-7; TRBD1 matches 11 bases. Germline-derived CDR1 and CDR2 are DFQATT and SNEGSKA (reference sequence). V shed 6 bases, J shed 3 bases, and the junction held 7 bases outside the gene matches. CDR3 size: 14 residues. CDR3 sequence (DNA): TGCAGTGCCAACGGACAGGGGGCGAGCTACGAGCAGTACTTC. This codes for CSANGQGASYEQYF.

The chain has TRBV5-4 and TRBJ1-6; 7 nucleotides line up with TRBD1. The germline V gene encodes CDR1 SGHNT and CDR2 YYREEE (reference sequence). The CDR3 sequence is 17 residues long. With V trimmed by 3 bases and J by 10 bases, 16 bases remained unmatched. The CDR3 nucleotides read TGTGCCAGCAGCTCGTATAAAGGACAGGCCCGGAGATCACCCCTCCACTTT. It is translated as CASSSYKGQARRSPLHF.

This clonotype has at least ten counts. The chain uses TRBV7-2 and TRBJ2-7; possible D gene TRBD1, 5 bases. CDR3 size: 15 residues. V was cut by 5 bases and J by 0 bases, with 14 bases left in between. Germline CDR1 and CDR2: SGHTA and FQGNSA. CDR3 region: CASSLQGTGSYEQYF. The CDR3 bases are TGTGCCAGCAGCCTCCAGGGTACGGGCTCCTACGAGCAGTACTTC.

This clonotype was counted only a few times. A much larger clone differs from this one at a single base, so this may be a read error. This chain joins TRBV12-5 and TRBJ2-7, with D perhaps matching TRBD1 (6 bases). The CDR3 has 14 residues. Germline lookup yields CDR1 LGHNT and CDR2 FRNRAP. V lost 7 bases, J lost 5 bases, and 18 bases lay in between. The CDR3 loop is CASAITGSPHEQYF. The CDR3 nucleotides read TGTGCTAGTGCCATTACAGGGAGTCCCCACGAGCAGTACTTC.

This clonotype was seen ten or more times. This chain links TRBV12-3 or TRBV12-4 with TRBJ2-1, with 8 bases identical to TRBD1. V lost 6 bases and J lost 6; bases outside the gene matches: 4. The CDR3 consists of 13 residues. The CDR3 bases are TGTGCCAGCAGGACGACAGGGGTCAATGAGCAGTTCTTC. Protein sequence: CASRTTGVNEQFF.

This sequence joins TRBV29-1 and TRBJ2-1; 11 bases match TRBD2. Trimming removed 6 bases from V and 6 bases from J; junction bases left unmatched: 10. Germline V gene data show CDR1 as SQVTM and CDR2 as ANQGSEA. The CDR3 sequence is 15 residues long. DNA for the CDR3: TGCAGCGTCATAACTAGCGGGAGTATCTCCAATGAGCAGTTCTTC. Translated, it gives CSVITSGSISNEQFF.

This clonotype has a handful of counts. CDR3 sequence (DNA): TGTGCCAGCAGTGAGCCCCAAGCGGGGGCTACGAGCTCCTACAATGAGCAGTTCTTC. It yields the protein CASSEPQAGATSSYNEQFF. The chain has TRBV2 and TRBJ2-1; 8 bases map to TRBD2. This CDR3 is 19 amino acids long. With V trimmed by 3 bases and J by 0 bases, 13 bases remained unmatched. Germline V CDR1 and CDR2: SNHLY, FYNNEI. Variable domain in full (rest from reference TRBV2 and TRBJ2-1): EPEVTQTPSHQVTQMGQEVILRCVPISNHLYFYWYRQILGQKVEFLVSFYNNEISEKSEIFDDQFSVERPDGSNFTLKIRSTKLEDSAMYFCASSEPQAGATSSYNEQFFGPGTRLTVL.

V is TRBV6-2 or TRBV6-3 and J is TRBJ1-3; D is unresolved. The CDR3 runs to 17 residues. Germline V gene lookup returns CDR1 MNHEY and CDR2 SVGEGT. Trimming took off 3 bases at V and 0 bases at J, with 15 bases between the two ends. The CDR3 DNA is TGTGCCAGCAGTTATCGTCCTAGAACGGCCTCTGGAAACACCATATATTTT. It specifies CASSYRPRTASGNTIYF.

This chain connects TRBV20-1 to TRBJ1-1; 10 bases are shared with TRBD1. With 6 bases clipped from V and 1 base from J, the junction kept 8 bases outside the gene matches. Germline V gene sequence: CDR1 DFQATT, CDR2 SNEGSKA (reference sequence). CDR3 length: 15 residues. The CDR3 bases are TGCAGTGCCACGAAGACAGGGGGCACGAACACTGAAGCTTTCTTT. This gives the protein CSATKTGGTNTEAFF.

In DNA form, the CDR3 reads TGCGCCAGCAGCCTTCGGGGCACGACTAGCGGGGGGGACAATGAGCAGTTCTTC. Residues: CASSLRGTTSGGDNEQFF. The chain carries TRBV4-1 and TRBJ2-1, with 14 bases that match TRBD2. The germline CDR1 and CDR2 sequences are MGHRA and YSYEKL. The CDR3 runs to 18 residues. V dropped 4 bases and J dropped 5; count of bases not matched to a gene: 10.

This clonotype was detected many times. This CDR3 is CASSFGRSTDTQYF. DNA for the CDR3: TGTGCCAGCAGCTTCGGACGAAGCACAGATACGCAGTATTTT. The chain recombines TRBV7-2 with TRBJ2-3; D uncertain. The V end lost 3 bases, the J end lost 0 bases, and 7 bases lay between the germline ends. The CDR3 has 14 residues. Germline lookup yields CDR1 SGHTA and CDR2 FQGNSA.

As regards this clonotype: One junction end disagrees with the germline gene, perhaps due to a read error. The gene calls are TRBV12-3 or TRBV12-4 and TRBJ1-2; 8 bases line up with TRBD1. The CDR3 contains 14 residues. CDR3 nucleotide sequence: TGTGTCAGCAGTCCAGGGGGCCCAGGCTATGGCTACACCTTC. It codes for CVSSPGGPGYGYTF.

The chain combines TRBV12-3 or TRBV12-4 with TRBJ2-3, with TRBD2 as a possible D gene (6 bases). The CDR3 extends over 15 amino acids. Trimming stripped 8 bases from V and 5 bases from J, with 20 bases between. The CDR3 protein is CASLLGGAAVDTQYF. CDR3 bases: TGTGCCAGCTTATTAGGAGGGGCCGCGGTAGATACGCAGTATTTT.

This clonotype was counted between two and nine times. The chain recombines TRBV20-1 with TRBJ1-4; D is perhaps TRBD1 (6 bases). The CDR3 runs 14 residues. V lost 3 bases to trimming and J lost 3 bases, with 11 bases between them. Germline values: CDR1 DFQATT, CDR2 SNEGSKA (reference sequence). CDR3 in amino acids: CSARGTPANEKLFF. CDR3 nucleotide sequence: TGCAGTGCTAGGGGGACACCCGCTAATGAAAAACTGTTTTTT.

This sequence joins TRBV13 and TRBJ2-1; TRBD2 might be the D (5 bases). The tail of the sequence fits TRBJ2-7 better, so the J call may be wrong. The length of the CDR3 is 14 residues. Germline values: CDR1 PRHDT, CDR2 FYEKMQ (reference sequence). CDR3 bases: TGTGCCAGCCGAGGACTTAGCTCCTACAATGAGCAGTACTTC. Protein: CASRGLSSYNEQYF.

J is TRBJ2-7 and V is TRBV5-1, with D perhaps assigned TRBD1 or TRBD2 (5 bases each). The germline V gene has CDR1 SGHRS and CDR2 YFSETQ. The CDR3 is 14 amino acids. V lost 0 bases to trimming and J lost 3 bases, with 10 bases between them. The CDR3: CASSLEGDDYEQYF. The CDR3 bases are TGCGCCAGCAGCTTGGAAGGGGACGACTACGAGCAGTACTTC.

In its sample, this clonotype was seen a few times. The chain recombines TRBV5-1 with TRBJ2-7; 10 nucleotides line up with TRBD1. CDR1 is SGHRS, CDR2 YFSETQ, per germline. V trimming: 0 bases; J trimming: 5 bases; junction bases outside the gene matches: 2. This CDR3 contains 14 residues. CDR3 sequence: CASSLVGQGNEQYF. The CDR3 DNA sequence: TGCGCCAGCAGCTTGGTGGGACAGGGGAACGAGCAGTACTTC.

The chain uses TRBV20-1 and TRBJ2-1; a possible D gene is TRBD2 (5 bases). In germline, CDR1 is DFQATT, CDR2 SNEGSKA (reference sequence). The CDR3 extends over 15 amino acids. V was trimmed by 6 bases and J by 6 bases, leaving 21 bases between them. The CDR3 sequence is CSAGREGQNFNEQFF. The CDR3 DNA reads TGCAGTGCCGGTCGAGAGGGCCAAAACTTCAATGAGCAGTTCTTC.

The rearrangement uses TRBV20-1 and TRBJ2-7; D remains ambiguous. From germline, CDR1 is DFQATT and CDR2 SNEGSKA (reference sequence). CDR3 length: 12 amino acids. The V and J ends lost 0 bases and 5 bases respectively, with 8 bases between them. CDR3 coding DNA: TGCAGTGCTAGAGATGAGGCCCACGAGCAGTACTTC. This codes for CSARDEAHEQYF.

The V call is TRBV29-1, the J call TRBJ2-7; 7 bases agree with TRBD1. Germline lookup yields CDR1 SQVTM and CDR2 ANQGSEA. With V trimmed by 5 bases and J by 3 bases, 7 bases remained unmatched. CDR3 length equals 13 residues. The CDR3 sequence is CSVRDSLIYEQYF. In DNA form, the CDR3 reads TGCAGCGTTAGGGACAGCCTAATCTACGAGCAGTACTTC.

The chain has TRBV2 and TRBJ1-5; 7 bases agree with TRBD1. This CDR3 region has 15 residues. J lost 6 bases, V lost 4 bases, and 9 bases had no gene match. Germline V CDR1 and CDR2: SNHLY, FYNNEI. The CDR3 bases are TGTGCCAGCAGTGTATACGGACAGGACGGTCAGCCCCAGCATTTT. Protein: CASSVYGQDGQPQHF.

In its sample, this clonotype was seen a few times. The V gene is TRBV28, the J gene TRBJ2-3; 10 bases agree with TRBD2. The CDR3 is 14 amino acids. The trim removed 5 bases at V and 5 bases at J, leaving 4 bases unmatched. The germline V gene has CDR1 MDHEN and CDR2 SYDVKM. CDR3 sequence: CASSTSGELDTQYF. In DNA, the CDR3 is TGTGCCAGCAGTACTAGCGGGGAGCTAGATACGCAGTATTTT.

As to this clonotype: This sequence may be a read error, since a much larger clone differs from it by one base. The chain is built from TRBV6-6 and TRBJ2-5, with TRBD2 matching over 9 bases. The last part of the DNA fits TRBJ2-7 better; the J call may be wrong. The CDR3 is 16 amino acids. Germline lookup yields CDR1 MNHNY and CDR2 SVGAGI (reference sequence). CDR3 region: CASSYPRGLATYEQYF. The CDR3, as DNA: TGTGCCAGCAGTTACCCCCGAGGACTAGCGACCTACGAGCAGTACTTC.